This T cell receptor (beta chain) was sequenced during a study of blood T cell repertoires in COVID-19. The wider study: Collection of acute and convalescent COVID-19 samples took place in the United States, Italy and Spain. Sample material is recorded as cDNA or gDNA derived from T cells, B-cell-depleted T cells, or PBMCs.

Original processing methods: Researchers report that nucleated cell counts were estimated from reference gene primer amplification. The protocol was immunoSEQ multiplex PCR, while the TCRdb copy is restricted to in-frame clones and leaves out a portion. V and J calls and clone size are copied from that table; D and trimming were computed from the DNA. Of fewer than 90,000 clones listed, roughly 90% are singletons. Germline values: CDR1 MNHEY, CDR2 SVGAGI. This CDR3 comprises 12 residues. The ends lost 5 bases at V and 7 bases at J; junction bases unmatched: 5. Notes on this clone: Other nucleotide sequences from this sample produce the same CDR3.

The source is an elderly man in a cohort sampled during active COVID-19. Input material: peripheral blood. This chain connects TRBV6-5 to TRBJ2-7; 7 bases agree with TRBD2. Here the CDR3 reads CASSRTGGEQYV. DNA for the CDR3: TGTGCCAGCAGTCGGACCGGGGGGGAGCAGTACGTC.